The 3 T cell receptor beta chains given below trace back to one sample, sequenced in a study of shared clonotypes between healthy human individuals. Terminally differentiated effector memory CD45RA+ cells were excluded by CCR7 positive selection of CD45RO-negative cells. Produced via immunoSEQ multiplex PCR; TCRdb's table is partial and in-frame only. The sample has some 600,000 clones, roughly 95% seen once. The sample consisted of naive CD8+ T cells sorted from blood. The receptors here all came from a woman aged 25 to 45 in good health.

The V call is TRBV6-6, the J call TRBJ2-3; no reliable D call. Trimming took off 4 bases at V and 4 bases at J, with 12 bases between the two ends. Germline CDR1 MNHNY, CDR2 SVGAGI (reference sequence). CDR3 length: 14 amino acids. The CDR3 DNA is TGTGCCAGCAGTTCCGACACGGCCCCAGATACGCAGTATTTT. This codes for CASSSDTAPDTQYF.

Here the CDR3 DNA reads TGTGCCAGCAGCTTATGGAACCGAGAGAATGAGCAGTTCTTC. The encoded protein is CASSLWNRENEQFF. The chain uses TRBV7-9 and TRBJ2-1; D not resolved. V lost 2 bases, J lost 7 bases, and 12 bases lay in between. The CDR3 loop spans 14 amino acids. Germline assignment: CDR1 SEHNR and CDR2 FQNEAQ (reference sequence).

The chain combines TRBV19 with TRBJ1-2; D gene ambiguous. CDR1 is LNHDA, CDR2 SQIVND, per germline (reference sequence). Between the trimmed V and J ends, which lost 5 bases and 2 bases, there was a span of 6 bases. The CDR3 is 12 residues long. The CDR3 protein is CASSEQNYGYTF. The CDR3 DNA follows: TGTGCCAGTAGTGAGCAGAACTATGGCTACACCTTC.